This TCR beta chain was captured by sequencing in a study of CD8 T cells in Susac syndrome. TEMRA cells were FACS-enriched, with CD8+ and CD4+ T cells isolated negatively. With 0 bases clipped from V and 2 bases from J, the junction kept 4 bases outside the gene matches. The CDR3 extends over 15 amino acids. Germline V gives CDR1 LGHDT, CDR2 YNNKEL (reference sequence). This clonotype has just a few counts. cDNA came from about 0.5 to 1 ug RNA primed by random hexamers. Amplification of TCR beta CDR3 used immunoSEQ multiplex PCR across 54 Vbeta and 13 Jbeta. TCRdb re-analysed the immunoSEQ multiplex PCR reads in MiXCR, keeping a single row per CDR3 protein. Of roughly 120,000 distinct CDR3 sequences listed, around 95% are singletons.

The V gene is TRBV3-1, the J gene TRBJ2-7, with 7 bases fitting TRBD2. The sequencing input was CD4+ T cells from PBMCs. The sequence was collected from a human donor in good health. The CDR3 DNA reads TGTGCCAGCAGCCAAGATCCCAGCGGGGCCTACGAGCAGTACTTC. This sequence encodes CASSQDPSGAYEQYF.